This TCR beta chain derives from a study of CD8 T cells in ankylosing spondylitis. Study-wide results and caveats: Significantly higher representation of disease-linked clones was reported for matched ankylosing spondylitis synovial fluid.

TCRdb fed the 5' RACE reads into MiXCR, producing one record per CDR3 protein. The sample lists approximately 150,000 distinct CDR3 sequences; 9.5% to 10% were seen once. There are 13 residues in the CDR3. The V gene lost 5 bases and the J gene lost 6 bases, with 14 bases spanning the gap. Germline CDR1 and CDR2: SEHNR and FQNEAQ (reference sequence). Concerning this clonotype itself: Its matching antigen is unknown.

The V gene is TRBV7-9, the J gene TRBJ2-7, with D unresolved. The source of this sequence is a female donor with ankylosing spondylitis or in good health (not recorded which). The sequencing input was blood, either unsorted or a sorted T cell fraction (not recorded which). CDR3 protein: CASSPPAASEQYF. As DNA, the CDR3 is TGTGCCAGCAGCCCCCCTGCGGCCTCCGAGCAGTACTTC.